These 15 T cell receptor beta chains were sequenced from one sample in a study of cytomegalovirus exposure and HLA in healthy donors. Primers: 60 Vbeta forward and 13 Jbeta reverse. Clones were sequenced by immunoSEQ multiplex PCR, and TCRdb holds only the in-frame ones, with some missing. The table shows 130,000 to 150,000 clones, with over 60% occurring only once. Sequencing was carried out using PBMCs. The source of these receptors is a male donor in good health and CMV-seropositive.

The gene calls are TRBV7-2 and TRBJ2-5; 10 bases match TRBD2. Matching the DNA end better, TRBJ2-7 makes the J call doubtful. The CDR3 is 15 residues long. The germline gives CDR1 SGHTA, CDR2 FQGNSA. The CDR3 loop reads CASSLALAGYREQYF. The CDR3 nucleotides read TGTGCCAGCAGCTTAGCACTAGCGGGATATCGCGAGCAGTACTTC.

V usage is TRBV15 and J usage is TRBJ2-7; 10 positions match TRBD1. Germline CDR1 reads LNHNV; CDR2 reads YYDKDF (reference sequence). Germline trimming cut 1 base from V and 2 bases from J; bases unmatched to any gene: 5. The CDR3 has 16 amino acids. The CDR3 is CATSRVPGQGAYEQYF. The CDR3 DNA sequence: TGTGCCACCAGCAGAGTACCCGGACAGGGGGCCTACGAGCAGTACTTC.

This clone was seen only a few times. V and J are TRBV5-1 and TRBJ1-1; maybe TRBD1 (6 bases). The CDR3 loop spans 14 amino acids. Looked up from germline, CDR1 is SGHRS and CDR2 is YFSETQ. With 4 bases removed from V and 3 bases from J, the gap between germline ends came to 13 bases. The CDR3 nucleotides read TGCGCCAGCAGCGCTAGGGGGAGCGACACTGAAGCTTTCTTT. It is translated as CASSARGSDTEAFF.

V and J are TRBV11-3 and TRBJ2-7; D possibly corresponds to TRBD2 (6 bases). V was pared by 3 bases and J by 7 bases, with 7 bases between. The CDR3 has 11 amino acids. From germline, CDR1 is SGHNT and CDR2 YENEEA. The CDR3 sequence: CASSFGGEQYF. The CDR3, as DNA: TGTGCCAGCAGCTTTGGGGGGGAGCAGTACTTC.

CDR3 in DNA: TGTGCCAGCTTACAGGGAGACAGGGCGGGTGAAAAACTGTTTTTT. Residues: CASLQGDRAGEKLFF. The chain couples TRBV6-6 to TRBJ1-4; 7 positions match TRBD1. The CDR3 is 15 amino acids. Germline lookup yields CDR1 MNHNY and CDR2 SVGAGI (reference sequence). V was pared by 8 bases and J by 7 bases, with 13 bases of the junction left unmatched.

The chain links TRBV11-2 to TRBJ1-5; TRBD1 agrees at 12 bases. V trimming: 3 bases; J trimming: 8 bases; junction bases outside the gene matches: 5. CDR3 length: 15 amino acids. Per germline, CDR1 SGHAT and CDR2 FQNNGV. The DNA for the CDR3 is TGTGCCAGCAGCTTGGGGACAGGGGGCATGGAGCCCCAGCATTTT. The encoded protein is CASSLGTGGMEPQHF.

The J gene is TRBJ1-1, the V gene TRBV18; D may be TRBD1 (5 bases). In germline, CDR1 is KGHSH, CDR2 LQKENI. This CDR3 spans 15 amino acids. V lost 3 bases and J lost 3, with 14 bases in between. CDR3 region: CASSPLQPGHTEAFF. DNA of the CDR3: TGTGCCAGCTCACCCCTACAGCCAGGGCACACTGAAGCTTTCTTT.

The chain combines TRBV7-2 with TRBJ2-7; D uncertain. Trimming left V 4 bases short and J 5 bases short, with 15 bases between. The CDR3 is made up of 14 amino acids. Germline CDR1 is SGHTA and CDR2 is FQGNSA. The CDR3 sequence is CASSSTLLINEQYF. In nucleotides, the CDR3 is TGTGCCAGCAGCTCTACGTTGCTTATCAACGAGCAGTACTTC.

The chain combines TRBV6-6 with TRBJ1-1; D not resolved. Trimming removed 6 bases at V and 4 bases at J, with 15 bases between. The CDR3 runs 14 residues. From germline, CDR1 is MNHNY and CDR2 SVGAGI (reference sequence). In DNA, the CDR3 is TGTGCCAGCAGCCCCCGCGGGTATGCCACTGAAGCTTTCTTT. This gives the protein CASSPRGYATEAFF.

The chain recombines TRBV4-1 with TRBJ1-2; unclear D gene. Germline CDR1 reads MGHRA; CDR2 reads YSYEKL. This CDR3 has 15 residues. V lost 5 bases, J lost 6 bases, and 19 bases lay in between. The CDR3 DNA sequence: TGCGCCAGCAGCTCTCAAGCCGTCCGGTTGGATGGCTACACCTTC. This codes for CASSSQAVRLDGYTF.

In this sample, this clone turned up a few times. The chain carries TRBV7-2 and TRBJ1-2; TRBD1 is a possible D gene (5 bases). The CDR3 is 16 residues long. The V gene's germline CDR1 is SGHTA and CDR2 FQGNSA. Between the trimmed V and J ends, which lost 0 bases and 5 bases, there was a span of 16 bases. CDR3 residues: CASSLAQGVLGYGYTF. In DNA, the CDR3 is TGTGCCAGCAGCTTAGCGCAGGGTGTATTGGGGTATGGCTACACCTTC.

This clone was detected a few times. This chain uses TRBV2 with TRBJ1-6, with D perhaps TRBD1 (6 bases). This CDR3 spans 13 amino acids. CDR1 and CDR2 (germline): SNHLY, FYNNEI. V was shortened by 6 bases and J by 8 bases, with 11 bases between the two germline ends. CDR3 sequence (DNA): TGTGCCAGCAGAGGAGGGGGGGATTCACCCCTCCACTTT. This encodes CASRGGGDSPLHF.

CDR3 nucleotide sequence: TGTGCCAGCAGGGGGGGGGCCGGCTCCTACAATGAGCAGTTCTTC. Translated: CASRGGAGSYNEQFF. The V and J genes are TRBV2 and TRBJ2-1, with D possibly being TRBD2 (7 bases). Germline loops: CDR1 SNHLY, CDR2 FYNNEI. Deletions cut 6 bases from V and 0 bases from J, with 12 bases between. CDR3 length: 15 residues.

This clone was seen a handful of times. The chain carries TRBV6-5 and TRBJ2-3; weak D call: TRBD1 (6 bases). Germline CDR1 reads MNHEY; CDR2 reads SVGAGI. CDR3 length: 15 amino acids. Trimming left V 0 bases short and J 2 bases short, with 9 bases between. The CDR3, as DNA: TGTGCCAGCAGTTACTCTGGGGGCCCCACAGATACGCAGTATTTT. This codes for CASSYSGGPTDTQYF.

This chain joins TRBV10-2 and TRBJ2-1; 13 bases are a match to TRBD2. The CDR3 is made up of 18 amino acids. Germline V lookup: CDR1 WSHSY, CDR2 SAAADI. With 4 bases clipped from V and 1 base from J, the junction kept 7 bases outside the gene matches. CDR3 in DNA: TGCGCCAGCAGTGGTACTAGCGGGAGGGCCTCGTCCTACAATGAGCAGTTCTTC. It yields the protein CASSGTSGRASSYNEQFF.